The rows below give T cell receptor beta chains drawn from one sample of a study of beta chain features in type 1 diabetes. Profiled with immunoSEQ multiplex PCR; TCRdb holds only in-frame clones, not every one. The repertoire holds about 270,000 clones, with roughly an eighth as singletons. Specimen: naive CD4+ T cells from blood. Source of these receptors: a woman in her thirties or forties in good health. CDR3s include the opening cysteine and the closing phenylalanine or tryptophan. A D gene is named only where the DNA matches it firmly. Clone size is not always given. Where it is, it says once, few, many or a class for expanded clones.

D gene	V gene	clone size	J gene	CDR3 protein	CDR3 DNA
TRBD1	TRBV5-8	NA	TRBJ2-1	CASSLDRGRSEQFF	TGTGCCAGCAGCTTGGACAGGGGGCGAAGTGAGCAGTTCTTC
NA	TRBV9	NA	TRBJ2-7	CASSVGMGGQHEQYF	TGTGCCAGCAGCGTTGGAATGGGGGGGCAACACGAGCAGTACTTC
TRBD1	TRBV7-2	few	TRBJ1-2	CASREGQGGGYTF	TGTGCCAGCAGGGAAGGACAGGGGGGAGGCTACACCTTC
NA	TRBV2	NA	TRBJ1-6	CASRAPRDTNSPLHF	TGTGCCAGCAGGGCCCCTCGGGACACAAATTCACCCCTCCACTTT
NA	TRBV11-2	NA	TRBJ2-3	CASSLRSALGVDTQYF	TGTGCCAGCAGCTTAAGGAGCGCTCTAGGAGTAGATACGCAGTATTTT
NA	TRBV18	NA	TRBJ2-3	CASSPLPRGLGDTQYF	TGTGCCAGCTCACCACTCCCGCGGGGGCTCGGGGATACGCAGTATTTT
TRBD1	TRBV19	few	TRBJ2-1	CASSILSGGKQFF	TGTGCCAGTAGTATACTCTCAGGGGGTAAGCAGTTCTTC
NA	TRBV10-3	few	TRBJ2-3	CASTWTSTDTQYF	TGTGCAAGCACTTGGACTAGCACAGATACGCAGTATTTT
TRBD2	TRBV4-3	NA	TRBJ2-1	CASSQEGLTEQFF	TGCGCCAGCAGCCAAGAGGGACTAACGGAGCAGTTCTTC
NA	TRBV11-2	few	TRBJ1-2	CASSLGPGSVGYTF	TGTGCCAGCAGCTTAGGTCCAGGGTCGGTTGGCTACACCTTC
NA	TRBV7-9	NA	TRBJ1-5	CASSFGGGLGWSNQPQHF	TGTGCCAGCAGCTTTGGCGGGGGTCTCGGGTGGAGCAATCAGCCCCAGCATTTT
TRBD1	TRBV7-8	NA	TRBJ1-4	CASSLVFGTGGEKLFF	TGTGCCAGCAGCTTAGTTTTCGGGACAGGGGGCGAAAAACTGTTTTTT
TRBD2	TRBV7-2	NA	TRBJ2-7	CASSLDSGGTAYEQYF	TGTGCCAGCAGCTTAGACTCCGGGGGGACGGCCTACGAGCAGTACTTC
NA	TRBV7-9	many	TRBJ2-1	CASSLARTHNEQFF	TGTGCCAGCAGCTTAGCGAGGACTCACAATGAGCAGTTCTTC
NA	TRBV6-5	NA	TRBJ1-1	CASHRETNTEAFF	TGTGCCAGCCACAGGGAAACGAACACTGAAGCTTTCTTT
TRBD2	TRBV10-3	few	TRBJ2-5	CAISESVPGGGAETQYF	TGTGCCATCAGTGAGTCGGTTCCGGGGGGGGGAGCGGAGACCCAGTACTTC
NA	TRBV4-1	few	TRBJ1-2	CASTGQAGAGIYGYTF	TGCGCCAGCACTGGTCAAGCAGGTGCTGGTATCTATGGCTACACCTTC
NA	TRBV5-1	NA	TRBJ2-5	CASSLAGQQETQYF	TGCGCCAGCAGCTTAGCCGGACAACAAGAGACCCAGTACTTC
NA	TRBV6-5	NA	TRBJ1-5	CASSYGQVNQPQHF	TGTGCCAGCAGTTATGGGCAGGTCAATCAGCCCCAGCATTTT
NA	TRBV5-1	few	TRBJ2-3	CASARRGAPEDTQYF	TGCGCCAGCGCCCGACGGGGGGCACCGGAAGATACGCAGTATTTT
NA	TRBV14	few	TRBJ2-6	CASSPPGSGANVLTF	TGTGCCAGCAGCCCCCCGGGCTCTGGGGCCAACGTCCTGACTTTC
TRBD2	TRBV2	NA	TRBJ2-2	CASSVQRGGTGELFF	TGTGCCAGCAGTGTGCAGCGGGGGGGTACCGGGGAGCTGTTTTTT
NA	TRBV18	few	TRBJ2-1	CASSTNTPSGSYNEQFF	TGTGCCAGCTCAACAAACACCCCCTCGGGCTCCTACAATGAGCAGTTCTTC
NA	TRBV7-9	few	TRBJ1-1	CASRPPSTANTEAFF	TGTGCCAGCAGACCTCCTTCGACAGCCAACACTGAAGCTTTCTTT
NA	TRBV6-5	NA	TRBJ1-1	CASSGATVLNTEAFF	TGTGCCAGCAGTGGGGCGACCGTCTTGAACACTGAAGCTTTCTTT
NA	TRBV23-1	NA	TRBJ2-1	CASSRRTLINEQFF	TGCGCCAGCAGTCGCCGGACACTGATCAATGAGCAGTTCTTC
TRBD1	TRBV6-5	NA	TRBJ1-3	CASSYGIPGQGNTIYF	TGTGCCAGCAGTTATGGGATACCGGGACAGGGAAACACCATATATTTT
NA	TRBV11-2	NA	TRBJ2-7	CASSLAVYYEQYF	TGTGCCAGCAGCTTAGCTGTCTACTACGAGCAGTACTTC
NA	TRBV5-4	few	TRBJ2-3	CASSWRDRDTQYF	TGTGCCAGCAGCTGGCGAGACAGAGATACGCAGTATTTT
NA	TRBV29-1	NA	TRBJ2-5	CSGRQNQETQYF	TGCAGCGGGAGACAGAACCAAGAGACCCAGTACTTC
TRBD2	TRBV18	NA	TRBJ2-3	CASAILAGVTDTQYF	TGTGCCAGCGCGATACTAGCGGGGGTCACAGATACGCAGTATTTT
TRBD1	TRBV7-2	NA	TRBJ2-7	CASSLASGTGTYEQYF	TGTGCCAGCAGCTTAGCCTCCGGGACAGGAACCTACGAGCAGTACTTC
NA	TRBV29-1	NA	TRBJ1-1	CSVERQFVTEAFF	TGCAGCGTTGAGAGGCAGTTCGTCACTGAAGCTTTCTTT
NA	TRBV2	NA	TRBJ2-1	CASSGTGRDEQFF	TGTGCCAGCAGTGGAACGGGAAGAGATGAGCAGTTCTTC
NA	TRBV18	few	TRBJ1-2	CASSHPGVSGYTF	TGTGCCAGCTCACACCCAGGGGTTTCTGGCTACACCTTC
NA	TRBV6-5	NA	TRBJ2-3	CASSYSVGGPGDTQYF	TGTGCCAGCAGTTACTCGGTAGGGGGTCCTGGGGATACGCAGTATTTT
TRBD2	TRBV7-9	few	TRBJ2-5	CASSLLAGETQYF	TGTGCCAGCAGCCTCCTAGCGGGGGAGACCCAGTACTTC
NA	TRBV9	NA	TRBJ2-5	CASSVGPQETQYF	TGTGCCAGCAGCGTAGGTCCGCAAGAGACCCAGTACTTC
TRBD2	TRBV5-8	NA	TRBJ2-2	CASSLWTSGGPNTGELFF	TGTGCCAGCAGCCTCTGGACTAGCGGGGGCCCTAACACCGGGGAGCTGTTTTTT
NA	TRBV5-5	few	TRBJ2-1	CASSSRAGPYNEQFF	TGTGCCAGCAGCTCACGTGCGGGTCCCTACAATGAGCAGTTCTTC
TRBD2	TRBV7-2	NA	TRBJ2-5	CASSLASGGTQYF	TGTGCCAGCAGCTTAGCGTCGGGGGGGACCCAGTACTTC
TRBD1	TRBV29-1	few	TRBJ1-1	CSVEERPRGQGMAEAFF	TGCAGCGTTGAAGAGCGCCCCCGCGGACAGGGCATGGCTGAAGCTTTCTTT
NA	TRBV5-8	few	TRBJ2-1	CASSRLVGNEQFF	TGTGCCAGCAGCCGACTAGTCGGCAATGAGCAGTTCTTC
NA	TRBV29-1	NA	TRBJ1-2	CSVEEQIYGYTF	TGCAGCGTTGAAGAGCAGATCTATGGCTACACCTTC
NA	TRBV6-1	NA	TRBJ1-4	CASSRTGEKLFF	TGTGCCAGCAGTCGGACGGGGGAAAAACTGTTTTTT